This record looks at one TCR beta chain sequence and its context. Ten or more counts support this clonotype. The clone's antigen remains unknown. Base qualities are not recorded, but no much larger clone differs from it by a single base. The data originate from a study of T cells after yellow fever vaccination (dated by TCRdb to the late 2010s). For the study in its entirety: The SMART-Seq v4 Ultra Low Input RNA kit was used to prepare libraries from fractions with low cell numbers. To follow T-cell clones before and after both primary and booster YFV17D yellow fever vaccination, bulk TCR alpha and beta repertoires underwent longitudinal sequencing. Blood samples were taken at several timepoints before and after primary and secondary immunization, and bulk PBMC replicates and cell subsets were isolated. Two healthy male donors, one aged 18 to 30 and one aged 30 to 40 years, made up the cohort. On the study overall, not on this receptor specifically: A small share of clonotypes was detected in both CD4 and CD8 compartments, with the overlap likely arising from convergent recombination. Computational filtering was needed because FACS-sorted repertoires could contain abundant contaminating clonotypes from the bulk population. Compared with the primary T-cell response, the secondary T-cell response was weaker but faster, peaking on day 5 rather than day 15. Most clones expanded after primary vaccination (around 96% of CD4 and approximately 90% of CD8) were re-detected after the booster, suggesting that broad memory maintenance occurred. The study included only two donors, which limits how far the findings can be generalized.

Synthesis of TCR cDNA relied on 5'RACE template switching, a step that introduced a universal primer site along with unique molecular identifiers. Priming for cDNA synthesis came from both the TCR alpha and TCR beta constant segments. Library amplification used two PCR steps, and the second PCR step added sample barcodes and sequencing adapters. Sequencing of libraries was done on Illumina HiSeq 2500 (2x100 bp) or NovaSeq (2x150 bp). As for how the authors treated the data: Reads were demultiplexed and collapsed into UMI consensus sequences with MIGEC, and V(D)J alignment was performed with MiXCR. Vaccine-responding clonotypes were identified with edgeR using replicate PBMC samples, with FDR below 0.01 and a log2 fold change above 5 up to day 15 being required. Each bulk clonotype was labeled CD4 or CD8 based on which sequenced repertoire, CD4 or CD8, contained the clonotype at higher abundance. Using fastp at Q25 and MiXCR, TCRdb reprocessed the public reads and kept productive beta chains. Here each entry gathers all rows of one CDR3 protein and keeps the most common genes and DNA. TCRdb's processing, not the study's, gives the V and J calls here. This sample holds fewer than 150,000 distinct CDR3 sequences; roughly 7.9% were observed only once. The ten largest account for approximately 2.7% of the sample.

The sample's treatment or condition, from its label and the paper: live attenuated yellow fever vaccine strain. PBMCs were isolated from peripheral blood using a standard Ficoll-Paque protocol. CD4 and CD8 T-cell fractions were isolated with Dynabeads CD4 and CD8 positive selection kits. TriZol was used to extract RNA from bulk PBMCs, CD4 and CD8 fractions, and dextramer-positive and dextramer-negative fractions. After removal of 4 bases from V and 12 bases from J, the junction retains 15 bases not matched to a gene. The CDR3 starts with the cysteine, ends with the phenylalanine, and has 16 residues. CDR3 DNA only is kept here, 48 bases in frame from base 1. CDR1 and CDR2 were assigned from the germline V gene as SGHRS and YFSETQ.

This clonotype originated in a man aged 18 to 30 who received the YFV17D yellow fever vaccine. Sequencing used CD4+ T cells sorted from PBMCs, obtained more than 40 days after the first yellow fever vaccination. Recombination joined TRBV5-1 with TRBJ2-1; a stretch of 11 junction bases matches TRBD2. The CDR3 protein: CASSHHSGGASLGQFF. The DNA sequence is given as TGCGCCAGCAGCCACCATAGCGGGGGGGCCAGTTTGGGGCAGTTCTTC.